The 9 T cell receptor beta chains below were found in one sample sequenced in a study of PD-1 blockade in classical Hodgkin lymphoma. Time point denoted: cycle 4 day 1 (C4D1), after less than seven weeks of nivolumab. Brentuximab vedotin exposure varied, and every patient relapsed after autologous stem cell transplantation. Magnetic negative selection, applied to thawed PBMCs, was used to isolate the CD8+ T cells. The method was immunoSEQ multiplex PCR; TCRdb's version includes in-frame clones alone and lacks a portion of them. Of more than 12,000 clones listed, 89% are singletons. Sequences were derived from CD8+ T cells from blood, sampled before the fourth cycle of nivolumab. The receptors were sampled from a human donor with classical Hodgkin lymphoma.

This chain connects TRBV4-1 to TRBJ2-4; D gene uncertain. There are 13 residues in the CDR3. The germline V and J ends were trimmed by 1 base and 3 bases, with 4 bases remaining between them. Germline V gene lookup returns CDR1 MGHRA and CDR2 YSYEKL. Here the CDR3 reads CASSQASKNIQYF. CDR3 DNA sequence: TGCGCCAGCAGCCAAGCGAGCAAAAACATTCAGTACTTC.

The chain recombines TRBV6-6 with TRBJ1-1; the D gene is possibly TRBD1 (6 bases). Germline-derived CDR1 and CDR2 are MNHNY and SVGAGI (reference sequence). The V and J ends lost 0 bases and 7 bases respectively, with 6 bases between them. This CDR3 spans 12 amino acids. In nucleotides, the CDR3 is TGTGCCAGCAGTTACTCGGACAGTGAAGCTTTCTTT. It specifies CASSYSDSEAFF.

The chain employs TRBV14 and TRBJ2-3; 9 nucleotides agree with TRBD2. The J segment lost 6 bases and the V segment lost 2 bases, leaving 6 bases of the junction unmatched. The CDR3 consists of 15 residues. Germline CDR1 is SGHDN and CDR2 is FVKESK. The CDR3 sequence: CASSQLAGEYDTQYF. The CDR3 DNA follows: TGTGCCAGCAGCCAATTAGCGGGAGAGTACGATACGCAGTATTTT. The full variable domain, its missing parts supplied by reference TRBV14 and TRBJ2-3, is EAGVTQFPSHSVIEKGQTVTLRCDPISGHDNLYWYRRVMGKEIKFLLHFVKESKQDESGMPNNRFLAERTGGTYSTLKVQPAELEDSGVYFCASSQLAGEYDTQYFGPGTRLTVL.

The V and J genes are TRBV27 and TRBJ1-5; unclear D gene. The CDR3 is made up of 13 amino acids. The germline CDR1 and CDR2 sequences are MNHEY and SMNVEV (reference sequence). Trimming removed 1 base from V and 7 bases from J, with 8 bases in between. CDR3 DNA: TGTGCCAGCAGTTTATGGGAGGGCCAGCCCCAGCATTTT. Translation: CASSLWEGQPQHF.

V and J are TRBV2 and TRBJ2-7; TRBD1 might be the D (6 bases). CDR1 is SNHLY, CDR2 FYNNEI, per germline. The CDR3 length is 13 residues. The V gene lost 3 bases and the J gene lost 4 bases, with 10 bases spanning the gap. In DNA, the CDR3 is TGTGCCAGCAGTGAGTCAGGGGCATACGAGCAGTACTTC. The encoded protein is CASSESGAYEQYF.

The J gene is TRBJ1-1, the V gene TRBV7-2; 7 nucleotides match TRBD1. The CDR3 has 14 amino acids. The ends lost 3 bases at V and 1 base at J; junction bases unmatched: 2. CDR1 is SGHTA and CDR2 is FQGNSA in the germline V gene. The CDR3 sequence: CASSLRTGNTEAFF. The CDR3 bases are TGTGCCAGCAGCTTGAGGACAGGGAACACTGAAGCTTTCTTT.

V gene TRBV30 combines with J gene TRBJ1-4; D gene uncertain. Deletions cut 2 bases from V and 6 bases from J, with 22 bases between. There are 17 residues in the CDR3. CDR1 and CDR2 (germline): GTSNPN, SVGIG (reference sequence). CDR3 amino acids: CAWSPFYGGREDEKLFF. CDR3 nucleotides: TGTGCCTGGAGTCCCTTTTACGGAGGGAGGGAGGATGAAAAACTGTTTTTT.

V gene TRBV7-9 combines with J gene TRBJ1-5; D is ambiguous. The V gene lost 1 base and the J gene lost 6 bases, with 10 bases spanning the gap. The CDR3 is 14 residues long. The V gene's germline CDR1 is SEHNR and CDR2 FQNEAQ (reference sequence). Written as DNA, the CDR3 is TGTGCCAGCAGCTTAGGCATTGGTGTTCAGCCCCAGCATTTT. This translates into CASSLGIGVQPQHF.

A few counts support this clone. The gene calls are TRBV21-1 and TRBJ1-2; the table's TRBD1 call for D was not verified on the DNA. TRBV21-1 is reported as a pseudogene. This CDR3 has 16 residues. The CDR3 sequence: CASSNPPGQGAFGYTF. In DNA, the CDR3 is TGTGCCAGCAGCAATCCTCCGGGACAGGGGGCTTTTGGCTACACCTTC.